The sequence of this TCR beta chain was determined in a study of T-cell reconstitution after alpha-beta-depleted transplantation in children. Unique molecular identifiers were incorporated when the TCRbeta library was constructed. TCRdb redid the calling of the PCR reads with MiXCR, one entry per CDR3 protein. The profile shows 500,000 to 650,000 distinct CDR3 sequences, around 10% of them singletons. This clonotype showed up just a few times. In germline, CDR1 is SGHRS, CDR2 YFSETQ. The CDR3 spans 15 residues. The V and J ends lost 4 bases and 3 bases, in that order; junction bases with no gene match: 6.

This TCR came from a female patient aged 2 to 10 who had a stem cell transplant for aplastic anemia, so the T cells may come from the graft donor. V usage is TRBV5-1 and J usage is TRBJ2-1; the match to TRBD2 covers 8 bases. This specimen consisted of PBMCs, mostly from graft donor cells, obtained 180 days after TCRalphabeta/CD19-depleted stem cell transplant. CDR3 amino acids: CASSERGNFYNEQFF. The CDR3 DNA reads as TGCGCCAGCAGCGAGCGGGGGAATTTCTACAATGAGCAGTTCTTC.